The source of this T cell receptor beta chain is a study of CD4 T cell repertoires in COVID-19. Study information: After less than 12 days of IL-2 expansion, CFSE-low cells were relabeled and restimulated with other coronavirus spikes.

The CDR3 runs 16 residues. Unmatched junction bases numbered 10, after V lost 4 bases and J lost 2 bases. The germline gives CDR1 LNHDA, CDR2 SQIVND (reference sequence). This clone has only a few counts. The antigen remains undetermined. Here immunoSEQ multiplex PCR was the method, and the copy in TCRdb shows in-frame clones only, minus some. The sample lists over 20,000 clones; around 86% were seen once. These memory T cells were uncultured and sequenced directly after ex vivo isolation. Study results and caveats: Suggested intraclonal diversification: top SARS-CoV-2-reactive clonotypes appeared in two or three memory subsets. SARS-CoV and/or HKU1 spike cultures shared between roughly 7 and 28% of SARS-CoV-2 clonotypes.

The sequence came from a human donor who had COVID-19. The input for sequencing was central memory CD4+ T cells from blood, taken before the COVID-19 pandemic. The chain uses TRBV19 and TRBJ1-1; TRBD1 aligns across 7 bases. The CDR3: CASSNHRDRRNTEAFF. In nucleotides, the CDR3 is TGTGCCAGTAGTAATCATCGGGACAGAAGAAACACTGAAGCTTTCTTT. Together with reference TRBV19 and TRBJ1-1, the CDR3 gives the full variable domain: DGGITQSPKYLFRKEGQNVTLSCEQNLNHDAMYWYRQDPGQGLRLIYYSQIVNDFQKGDIAEGYSVSREKKESFPLTVTSAQKNPTAFYLCASSNHRDRRNTEAFFGQGTRLTVV.